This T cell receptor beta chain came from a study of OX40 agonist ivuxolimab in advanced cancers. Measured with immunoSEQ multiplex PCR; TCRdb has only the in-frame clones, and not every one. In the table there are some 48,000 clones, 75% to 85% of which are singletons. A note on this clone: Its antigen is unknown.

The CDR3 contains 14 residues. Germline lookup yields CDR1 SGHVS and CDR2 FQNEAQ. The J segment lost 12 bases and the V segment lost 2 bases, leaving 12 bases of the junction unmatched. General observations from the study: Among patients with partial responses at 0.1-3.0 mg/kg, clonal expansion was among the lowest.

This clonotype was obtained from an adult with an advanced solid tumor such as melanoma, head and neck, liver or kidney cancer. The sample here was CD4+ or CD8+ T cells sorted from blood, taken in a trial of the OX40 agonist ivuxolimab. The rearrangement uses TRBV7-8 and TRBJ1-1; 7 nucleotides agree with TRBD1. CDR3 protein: CASSLLVRDSPTFF. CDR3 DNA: TGTGCCAGCAGCTTACTAGTTCGGGACAGCCCAACTTTCTTT.